There are a few counts of the clone carrying this T cell receptor (beta chain). The antigen is unknown. This CDR3 comprises 13 residues. The V gene end was trimmed by 5 bases and the J gene end by 2 bases; junction bases not matched to a gene: 2. Germline V gene data show CDR1 as LGHNA and CDR2 as YSLEER. Unique molecular identifiers (one per individual cDNA molecule) were attached. In TCRdb, the 5' RACE reads were re-called with MiXCR into one record per CDR3 protein. Among tens of thousands of distinct CDR3 sequences listed, about 5% were seen once. This record belongs to a study of early T cells in non-severe SARS-CoV-2 infection. Across the study: Chains were not paired, and sequencing was done on bulk RNA from unsorted whole blood. Study-wide findings and caveats: Sequences matched to VDJdb favored anti-spike CD8 responses, while private and CD4 specificities were missed.

The sample taken for sequencing was whole blood. This chain connects TRBV4-3 to TRBJ1-1; TRBD1 aligns across 7 bases. The sequence came from an adult who was a healthcare worker with PCR-confirmed SARS-CoV-2 infection or an uninfected control (not recorded which). CDR3 sequence reads: CASSWDRNTEAFF. The CDR3 DNA sequence: TGCGCCAGCAGCTGGGACAGAAACACTGAAGCTTTCTTT.